These 18 T cell receptor beta chains share one sample of origin, sequenced in a study of cytomegalovirus exposure and HLA in healthy donors. PCR used 60 Vbeta primers and 13 Jbeta primers. Generated by immunoSEQ multiplex PCR, the TCRdb table keeps only in-frame clones and is missing some. The profile shows approximately 150,000 clones, around 75% of them singletons. Sequencing was carried out using PBMCs. The receptors come from a man in his sixties in good health and CMV-seronegative.

V and J are TRBV5-8 and TRBJ2-6; tentative D call: TRBD2 (6 bases). Germline assignment: CDR1 SGHTS and CDR2 YDEGEE. The CDR3 length is 15 residues. Trimming shortened V by 1 base and J by 2 bases, and 7 bases separated the two germline ends. CDR3 sequence (DNA): TGTGCCAGCAGCTTGACGGGGGCTGGGGCCAACGTCCTGACTTTC. Translating gives CASSLTGAGANVLTF.

V and J are TRBV27 and TRBJ2-5; TRBD1 might be the D (5 bases). The germline CDR1 and CDR2 sequences are MNHEY and SMNVEV (reference sequence). With 5 bases removed from V and 2 bases from J, the gap between germline ends came to 12 bases. CDR3 length equals 14 residues. The CDR3 sequence is CASSLTGSQETQYF. The CDR3 bases are TGTGCCAGCAGTCTTACAGGTTCTCAAGAGACCCAGTACTTC.

Only a few counts were recorded for this clone. The rearrangement links TRBV15 to TRBJ1-4; no clear D gene. Germline V gives CDR1 LNHNV, CDR2 YYDKDF (reference sequence). The CDR3 contains 14 residues. V was trimmed by 2 bases and J by 2 bases, leaving 6 bases between them. CDR3 coding DNA: TGTGCCACCAGCAGAAGCGCTACTAATGAAAAACTGTTTTTT. Translating gives CATSRSATNEKLFF.

This clone was observed once. This chain uses TRBV9 with TRBJ2-1, with no clear D. Germline V gene lookup returns CDR1 SGDLS and CDR2 YYNGEE. CDR3 length equals 13 residues. Trimming removed 1 base at V and 7 bases at J, with 9 bases between. CDR3 region: CASSVQVGNEQFF. DNA for the CDR3: TGTGCCAGCAGCGTACAGGTTGGAAATGAGCAGTTCTTC.

A single count supports this clone. The V gene is TRBV5-4, the J gene TRBJ2-7; TRBD2 aligns across 11 bases. J was trimmed by 2 bases and V by 3 bases; bases with no gene match: 4. There are 15 residues in the CDR3. From germline, CDR1 is SGHNT and CDR2 YYREEE (reference sequence). The CDR3 reads CASSSGLADTYEQYF. CDR3 coding DNA: TGTGCCAGCAGCTCGGGACTAGCGGACACCTACGAGCAGTACTTC.

The chain is built from TRBV5-1 and TRBJ1-1; D is unresolved. V was trimmed by 1 base and J by 3 bases, leaving 7 bases between them. The CDR3 consists of 13 residues. Germline V gene lookup returns CDR1 SGHRS and CDR2 YFSETQ. CDR3 loop: CASSLLQDTEAFF. DNA for the CDR3: TGCGCCAGCAGCTTGCTTCAGGACACTGAAGCTTTCTTT.

This chain uses TRBV7-9 with TRBJ2-5, with 7 bases lining up with TRBD2. The CDR3 runs 17 residues. V gave up 7 bases and J gave up 2 bases; unmatched junction bases: 16. Germline values: CDR1 SEHNR, CDR2 FQNEAQ (reference sequence). The CDR3 DNA reads TGTGCCAGCACCAAGACCCGGGCTAGCGGATATCAAGAGACCCAGTACTTC. Translating it yields CASTKTRASGYQETQYF. Drawing the rest from reference TRBV7-9 and TRBJ2-5, the complete variable domain is DTGVSQNPRHKITKRGQNVTFRCDPISEHNRLYWYRQTLGQGPEFLTYFQNEAQLEKSRLLSDRFSAERPKGSFSTLEIQRTEQGDSAMYLCASTKTRASGYQETQYFGPGTRLLVL.

The CDR3 sequence is CASSFQRSYEQYF. In nucleotides, the CDR3 is TGTGCCAGCAGCTTTCAGCGCTCCTACGAGCAGTACTTC. The chain has TRBV5-6 and TRBJ2-7; no clear D gene. From germline, CDR1 is SGHDT and CDR2 YYEEEE. The V end lost 2 bases, the J end lost 0 bases, and 6 bases lay between the germline ends. There are 13 residues in the CDR3.

The chain carries TRBV19 and TRBJ1-5; 7 nucleotides agree with TRBD1. The CDR3 has 15 amino acids. Trimming cost V 5 bases and J 4 bases; bases outside gene matches: 8. Germline V gene data show CDR1 as LNHDA and CDR2 as SQIVND (reference sequence). CDR3: CASSPSRGLNQPQHF. The CDR3, as DNA: TGTGCCAGTAGTCCCTCCAGGGGGTTGAATCAGCCCCAGCATTTT.

In its sample, this clone was seen once. V and J are TRBV5-6 and TRBJ2-1; D may be TRBD2 (6 bases). This CDR3 has 16 residues. Germline CDR1 and CDR2: SGHDT and YYEEEE. With 0 bases removed from V and 4 bases from J, the gap between germline ends came to 14 bases. The CDR3 sequence: CASSLVASGGYNEQFF. In nucleotides, the CDR3 is TGTGCCAGCAGCTTGGTAGCTTCCGGAGGGTACAATGAGCAGTTCTTC.

The CDR3 nucleotides read TGCGCCAGCAGCCAAGGACTAGCAAGCTCCTACGAGCAGTACTTC. Protein sequence: CASSQGLASSYEQYF. The J gene is TRBJ2-7, the V gene TRBV4-1; 7 bases match TRBD2. The ends lost 1 base at V and 0 bases at J; junction bases unmatched: 3. This CDR3 region has 15 residues. Looked up from germline, CDR1 is MGHRA and CDR2 is YSYEKL.

The chain links TRBV7-2 to TRBJ1-6; TRBD1 might be the D (6 bases). The V end was cut by 5 bases, the J end by 3 bases, with 20 bases between. The CDR3 length is 18 residues. The germline V gene encodes CDR1 SGHTA and CDR2 FQGNSA. CDR3 in amino acids: CASSRGPVTGNYNSPLHF. The CDR3 nucleotides are TGTGCCAGCAGCCGGGGACCAGTTACAGGGAACTATAATTCACCCCTCCACTTT.

The genes are TRBV7-9 and TRBJ2-7, with TRBD1 matching 8 bases. Germline values: CDR1 SEHNR, CDR2 FQNEAQ (reference sequence). This CDR3 is built from 14 residues. Trimming at V came to 4 bases and at J to 5 bases, leaving 7 bases not matched to a gene. The CDR3 bases are TGTGCCAGCAGCTCCAACAGGGGGAGTGACGAGCAGTACTTC. Residues: CASSSNRGSDEQYF.

This chain links TRBV7-9 with TRBJ1-1; TRBD1 might be the D (6 bases). V lost 5 bases to trimming and J lost 7 bases, with 14 bases between them. Germline V gene lookup returns CDR1 SEHNR and CDR2 FQNEAQ (reference sequence). The CDR3 is made up of 13 amino acids. Here the CDR3 DNA reads TGTGCCAGCAGCCCCCTAGGACAGTTTGAAGCTTTCTTT. Translating gives CASSPLGQFEAFF. The entire variable domain, with the rest obtained from reference TRBV7-9 and TRBJ1-1, is as follows: DTGVSQNPRHKITKRGQNVTFRCDPISEHNRLYWYRQTLGQGPEFLTYFQNEAQLEKSRLLSDRFSAERPKGSFSTLEIQRTEQGDSAMYLCASSPLGQFEAFFGQGTRLTVV.

This clone has a handful of counts. The rearrangement joins TRBV5-1 to TRBJ2-7, with D possibly matching TRBD2 (5 bases). This CDR3 has 14 amino acids. Per germline, CDR1 SGHRS and CDR2 YFSETQ. The ends were cut back, 4 bases at V and 0 bases at J, with 11 bases in the middle. CDR3 residues: CASSGTGNSYEQYF. In DNA, the CDR3 is TGCGCCAGCAGCGGCACCGGGAACTCCTACGAGCAGTACTTC.

The chain is built from TRBV7-3 and TRBJ2-3; 14 bases fit TRBD2. The J segment lost 8 bases and the V segment lost 5 bases, leaving 6 bases of the junction unmatched. The CDR3 runs 15 residues. Germline CDR1 SGHTA, CDR2 FQGTGA. The CDR3 loop reads CASSKTSGRAGTQYF. The CDR3 DNA follows: TGTGCCAGCAGCAAGACTAGCGGGAGGGCCGGTACGCAGTATTTT.

This clone was seen only a few times. The chain employs TRBV28 and TRBJ2-7; 12 bases agree with TRBD1. This CDR3 region has 17 residues. V shed 6 bases and J 0 bases; nucleotides not matched to a gene: 9. Germline V CDR1 and CDR2: MDHEN, SYDVKM. DNA for the CDR3: TGTGCCAGCAGCTCGGGACAGGGGGCCATGTACTCCTACGAGCAGTACTTC. Translated: CASSSGQGAMYSYEQYF.

This clone turned up a few times. The chain recombines TRBV2 with TRBJ1-5; D is perhaps TRBD1 (6 bases). V lost 10 bases and J lost 4, with 11 bases in between. CDR3 length: 12 amino acids. From germline, CDR1 is SNHLY and CDR2 FYNNEI. As DNA, the CDR3 is TGTGCCACAGGGGAGGGTAATCAGCCCCAGCATTTT. Translated, it gives CATGEGNQPQHF.